This TCR beta chain derives from a study of CD8+CD57+ T cells in acquired aplastic anemia. Study summary: Sorted CD4+ and CD8+ cells gave an average of approximately 3.4 ug of DNA. Sequencing produced an average of about 10.8 million reads per healthy donor for CD4+ cells. Study-level findings and limits: Comparison of patients with controls identified roughly 27 shared CD8+ CDR3 sequences. The study found no significant CD8+ Simpson's diversity difference between patients and controls.

TCR beta VDJ and CDR3 profiles were obtained from a genomic DNA template. TCRdb ran MiXCR on the reads and lists one entry per CDR3 protein. The table includes 60,000 to 75,000 distinct CDR3 sequences, under 55% detected once. Germline-derived CDR1 and CDR2 are SGHDT and YYEEEE. The CDR3 consists of 14 residues. V lost 2 bases and J lost 6; bases outside the gene matches: 4. With respect to this clonotype: Its antigen remains unidentified.

The rearrangement links TRBV5-6 to TRBJ2-7; 11 bases agree with TRBD2. Sequences were obtained from sorted CD4+, CD8+, or CD8+CD57+ T cells (not recorded which) from PBMCs. This TCR was sampled from a human donor in good health, serving as a control. CDR3 loop: CASSFSGGAGEQYF. For the CDR3, the DNA is TGTGCCAGCAGCTTTAGCGGGGGGGCAGGCGAGCAGTACTTC.